This TCR beta chain was observed in a study of cytomegalovirus exposure and HLA in healthy donors. As to this clone: Its antigen is unknown.

Healthy individuals who donated bone marrow served as the donors. The PCR contained 60 Vbeta and 13 Jbeta primers. Some clones are missing from TCRdb's copy, which holds only in-frame ones; the method was immunoSEQ multiplex PCR. The table has roughly 200,000 clones, about 80% seen once. This CDR3 region has 14 residues. Trimming cost V 8 bases and J 0 bases; bases outside gene matches: 2. The germline gives CDR1 LNHDA, CDR2 SQIVND (reference sequence). Study-level results: Prior analysis indicated that the majority of TCR beta V segments exhibited productivity approximately 87% or approximately 30% of the time.

This chain connects TRBV19 to TRBJ2-2, with TRBD1 identical over 8 bases. The specimen sequenced was PBMCs. This clonotype was sampled from a man in his 60s in good health and CMV-seronegative. The CDR3 region is CASRTGPNTGELFF. The CDR3 bases are TGTGCCAGTCGGACAGGGCCGAACACCGGGGAGCTGTTTTTT. Supplemented by reference TRBV19 and TRBJ2-2, the full variable domain reads DGGITQSPKYLFRKEGQNVTLSCEQNLNHDAMYWYRQDPGQGLRLIYYSQIVNDFQKGDIAEGYSVSREKKESFPLTVTSAQKNPTAFYLCASRTGPNTGELFFGEGSRLTVL.